This entry is about one T cell receptor beta chain. What it binds is not known. Only in-frame clones appear in the TCRdb table, and some are missing; sequencing was by immunoSEQ multiplex PCR. Of fewer than 15,000 clones listed, less than 75% are singletons. The data were obtained in a study of T cell repertoires in urothelial bladder cancer. General study findings and limits: Benign specimens had a median approximately 12% infiltrating lymphocyte percentage. Up to about 17% of carcinoma infiltrating lymphocytes belonged to one T-cell clone.

Trimming removed 4 bases from V and 5 bases from J, with 19 bases in between. Germline V gene data show CDR1 as MRHNA and CDR2 as SNTAGT. The CDR3 has 16 amino acids. This chain joins TRBV6-4 and TRBJ2-3; TRBD2 is a possible D gene (6 bases). Sequencing was done on a sample of tumor-infiltrating cells from bladder cancer. This TCR derives from a human donor with urothelial carcinoma. The CDR3 coding sequence is TGTGCCAGCAGTGGAGGAGGGTTTGGTAGCGGAGATACGCAGTATTTT. As protein: CASSGGGFGSGDTQYF.